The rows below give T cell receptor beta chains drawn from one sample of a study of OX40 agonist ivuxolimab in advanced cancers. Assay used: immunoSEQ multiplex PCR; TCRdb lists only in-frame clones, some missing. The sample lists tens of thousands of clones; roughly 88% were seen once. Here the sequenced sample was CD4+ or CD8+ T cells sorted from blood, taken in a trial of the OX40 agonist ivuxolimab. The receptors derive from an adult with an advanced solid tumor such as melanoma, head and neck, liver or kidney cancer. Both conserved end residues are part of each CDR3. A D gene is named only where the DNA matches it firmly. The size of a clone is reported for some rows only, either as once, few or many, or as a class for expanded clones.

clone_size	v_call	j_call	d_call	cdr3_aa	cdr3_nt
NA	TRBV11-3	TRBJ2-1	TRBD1	CASSLLDRGPRNGQFF	TGTGCCAGCAGCCTACTGGACAGGGGGCCTCGGAATGGGCAGTTCTTC
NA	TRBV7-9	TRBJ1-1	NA	CASSLGEGWNTEAFF	TGTGCCAGCAGCTTAGGTGAGGGGTGGAACACTGAAGCTTTCTTT
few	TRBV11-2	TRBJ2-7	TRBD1	CASSSETGRREQYF	TGTGCCAGCAGCTCAGAGACAGGGCGCAGGGAGCAGTACTTC
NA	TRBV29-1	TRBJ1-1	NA	CSVLGLYREIGAFF	TGCAGCGTCCTCGGACTTTACAGGGAAATAGGAGCTTTCTTT
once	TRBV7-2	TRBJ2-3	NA	CASSFLNREDTQYF	TGTGCCAGCAGCTTCCTTAACAGGGAAGATACGCAGTATTTT
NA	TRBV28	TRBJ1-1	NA	CASSFYMNTEAFF	TGTGCCAGCAGTTTCTACATGAACACTGAAGCTTTCTTT
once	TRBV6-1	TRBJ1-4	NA	CASSELRGSNEKLFF	TGTGCCAGCAGTGAATTGAGGGGCTCTAATGAAAAACTGTTTTTT
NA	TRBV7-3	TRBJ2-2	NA	CASSSQGPNTGELFF	TGTGCCAGCAGCTCACAGGGTCCGAACACCGGGGAGCTGTTTTTT
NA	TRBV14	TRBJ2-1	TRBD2	CASSQRGLVINEQFF	TGTGCCAGCAGCCAACGCGGACTAGTGATTAATGAGCAGTTCTTC
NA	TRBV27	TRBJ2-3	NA	CASRFADTQYF	TGTGCCAGCAGGTTTGCGGATACGCAGTATTTT
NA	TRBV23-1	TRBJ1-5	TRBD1	CASSQTRGQASNQPQHF	TGCGCCAGCAGTCAAACACGCGGACAGGCTAGCAATCAGCCCCAGCATTTT
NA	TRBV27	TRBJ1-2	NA	CAILLWAGYPRENGYTF	TGTGCCATCCTATTGTGGGCAGGGTACCCGAGAGAAAATGGCTACACCTTC
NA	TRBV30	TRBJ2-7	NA	CAWKLRGSYEQYF	TGTGCCTGGAAGCTCAGGGGATCCTACGAGCAGTACTTC
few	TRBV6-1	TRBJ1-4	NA	CASSESLGEKLFF	TGTGCCAGCAGTGAATCGCTGGGTGAAAAACTGTTTTTT
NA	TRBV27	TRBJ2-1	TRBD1	CASSRQGSYNEQFF	TGTGCCAGCAGTAGACAGGGGTCATACAATGAGCAGTTCTTC
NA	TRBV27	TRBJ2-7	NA	CASSLGPKQYEQYF	TGTGCCAGCAGTCTTGGGCCTAAGCAATACGAGCAGTACTTC
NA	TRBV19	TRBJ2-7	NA	CASSLRESAYEQYF	TGTGCCAGTAGTCTTCGGGAGAGCGCCTACGAGCAGTACTTC
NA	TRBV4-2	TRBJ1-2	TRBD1	CASREGALNYGYTF	TGTGCCAGCAGGGAGGGGGCGTTGAACTATGGCTACACCTTC
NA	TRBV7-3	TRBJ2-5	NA	CASSLRGKNQETQYF	TGTGCCAGCAGCTTAAGGGGGAAGAACCAAGAGACCCAGTACTTC
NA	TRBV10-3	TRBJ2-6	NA	CAISALGSGANVLTF	TGTGCCATCAGTGCACTGGGCTCTGGGGCCAACGTCCTGACTTTC
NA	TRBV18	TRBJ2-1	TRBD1	CASSQGQGAYNEQFF	TGTGCCAGCTCCCAGGGACAGGGGGCCTACAATGAGCAGTTCTTC
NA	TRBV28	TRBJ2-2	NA	CASSFGSWNTGELFF	TGTGCCAGCAGTTTCGGTTCCTGGAACACCGGGGAGCTGTTTTTT
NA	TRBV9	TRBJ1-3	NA	CASSVEGSGNTIYF	TGTGCCAGCAGCGTAGAGGGCTCTGGAAACACCATATATTTT
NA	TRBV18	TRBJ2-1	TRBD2	CASSPPSGNRHEQFF	TGTGCCAGCTCACCACCTAGCGGGAATCGGCATGAGCAGTTCTTC
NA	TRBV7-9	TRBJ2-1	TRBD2	CASSLGLVDNEQFF	TGTGCCAGCAGCTTGGGACTAGTCGACAATGAGCAGTTCTTC
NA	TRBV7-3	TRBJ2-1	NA	CASSLIGPHEQFF	TGTGCCAGCAGCTTAATAGGGCCCCATGAGCAGTTCTTC
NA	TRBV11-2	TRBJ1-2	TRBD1	CASSRNRGSGYTF	TGTGCCAGCAGCCGCAACAGGGGATCGGGCTACACCTTC
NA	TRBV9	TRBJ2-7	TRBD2	CASSVVASGEQYF	TGTGCCAGCAGCGTAGTCGCTAGCGGCGAGCAGTACTTC
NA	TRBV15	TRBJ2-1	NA	CATRWRLGVGDEQFF	TGTGCCACCAGGTGGAGGTTAGGGGTGGGCGATGAGCAGTTCTTC
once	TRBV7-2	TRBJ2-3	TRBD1	CASSLGTGDTDTQYF	TGTGCCAGCAGCTTAGGGACAGGGGATACAGATACGCAGTATTTT
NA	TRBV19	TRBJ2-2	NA	CASSPDRITGELFF	TGTGCCAGTAGTCCCGACAGAATCACCGGGGAGCTGTTTTTT
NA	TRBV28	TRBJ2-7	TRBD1	CASIPAGQGSMYEQYF	TGTGCCAGCATCCCTGCGGGACAGGGAAGTATGTACGAGCAGTACTTC
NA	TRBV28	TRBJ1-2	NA	CASRPPGHFNYGYTF	TGTGCCAGCAGACCCCCGGGACACTTTAACTATGGCTACACCTTC
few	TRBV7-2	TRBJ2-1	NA	CASSLGSDNEQFF	TGTGCCAGCAGCTTAGGAAGCGACAATGAGCAGTTCTTC